This T cell receptor beta chain is from a study of T cell responses to AZD1222 COVID-19 vaccine. With regard to this clone: No antigen is known for it.

Here immunoSEQ multiplex PCR was the method, and the copy in TCRdb shows in-frame clones only, minus some. This table holds 150,000 to 200,000 clones, 70% to 90% found once. Whole-study findings and limits: Donors, mostly white British, included more females; clonal diversity was possibly underestimated. Baseline serostatus was positive in only five to seven AZD1222 recipients. Researchers took repertoire samples only after the peak T cell response had come.

The source material was peripheral blood, sampled on day 0 of AZD1222 vaccination. This TCR came from an adult in good health.

This chain's CDR3 is CASSPGTGPYNEQFF. The CDR3 region has the DNA TGTGCCAGCAGTCCAGGTACAGGCCCATACAATGAGCAGTTCTTC. V usage is TRBV27 and J usage is TRBJ2-1; possible D gene TRBD1, 5 bases. Trimming stripped 5 bases from V and 4 bases from J, with 15 bases between. The CDR3 has 15 residues. Germline V gene sequence: CDR1 MNHEY, CDR2 SMNVEV (reference sequence).